The clone carrying this T cell receptor beta chain was detected once. Antigen unknown. This entry belongs to a study of PD-L1 blockade in urothelial cancer. About the study: Twenty-five of 29 patients were males with bladder-origin urothelial cancer. Median T cell yield from blood was 130,000 to 150,000.

Study findings and constraints: Tumor-associated clones in the blood of durable-benefit patients grew more at 3 weeks.

The CDR3 totals 15 residues. Germline CDR1 MGHDK, CDR2 SYGVNS. Trimming took 2 bases from V and 7 from J, leaving 14 bases between them. Here immunoSEQ multiplex PCR was the method, and the copy in TCRdb shows in-frame clones only, minus some. The sample comprises some 47,000 clones, more than 75% of which are singletons, and 3% to 3.5% rests with the top ten. The rearrangement uses TRBV25-1 and TRBJ1-4; maybe TRBD1 (6 bases). This receptor was obtained from a man in his 70s with urothelial cancer. The sequenced sample was PBMCs, obtained around atezolizumab (anti-PD-L1) treatment. The CDR3 here is CASSELGASGEKLFF. CDR3 sequence (DNA): TGTGCCAGCAGTGAACTGGGGGCCAGCGGTGAAAAACTGTTTTTT.